This TCR beta chain was identified during a study of T cells after yellow fever vaccination (dated by TCRdb to the late 2010s). About the full investigation: The SMART-Seq v4 Ultra Low Input RNA kit was used to prepare libraries from fractions with low cell numbers. Bulk TCR alpha and beta repertoires were sequenced longitudinally to track T-cell clones before and after primary and booster YFV17D yellow fever vaccination. Two healthy male donors made up the cohort, one aged 18 to 30 years and the other aged 30 to 40 years. Blood was collected at multiple timepoints before and after primary and secondary immunization, and bulk PBMC replicates and cell subsets were isolated.

On this clonotype itself: Its binding antigen is unknown. No per-base quality is available; no much larger clone lies one base away.

The sample's treatment or condition label, decoded: live attenuated yellow fever vaccine strain. Two biological replicates of bulk PBMCs were collected at each blood-draw timepoint. A standard Ficoll-Paque protocol was used to isolate PBMCs from peripheral blood. TriZol was used to extract RNA from bulk PBMCs, from CD4 and CD8 fractions, and from dextramer-positive and dextramer-negative fractions. Findings and caveats that apply to the study as a whole: A small fraction of clonotypes showed up in both the CD4 and CD8 compartments, probably as a result of convergent recombination. Because abundant contaminating clonotypes from the bulk population could be contained in FACS-sorted repertoires, computational filtering was required. The secondary T-cell response was weaker than the primary response but faster, peaking on day 5 instead of day 15. Most clones expanded after primary vaccination (about 95% of CD4 and over 80% of CD8) were re-detected after the booster, suggesting that broad memory maintenance occurred. Because only a couple of donors were included in the study, the extent to which the findings can be generalized is limited.

From cysteine to phenylalanine, the CDR3 is 15 amino acids long. Only the CDR3 DNA stays, 45 bases, in frame from base 1. V and J lose 0 bases and 8 bases, and a span of 17 bases separates them. CDR1 DFQATT and CDR2 SNEGSKA were looked up in the germline V gene (reference sequence). TCR cDNA was synthesized by 5'RACE template switching, through which a universal primer site and unique molecular identifiers were introduced. Priming of cDNA synthesis was performed from both the TCR alpha and TCR beta constant segments. Library amplification used two PCR steps, and the second PCR step added sample barcodes and sequencing adapters. Libraries were sequenced on Illumina HiSeq 2500 (2x100 bp) or NovaSeq (2x150 bp). Under the source paper's analysis protocol: MIGEC handled demultiplexing of reads and collapsing into UMI consensus sequences, while MiXCR performed V(D)J alignment. Vaccine-responding clonotypes were defined with edgeR using replicate PBMC samples, requiring FDR below 0.01 and a log2 fold change above 5 up to day 15. Bulk clonotypes were assigned CD4 or CD8 identity according to which sequenced CD4 or CD8 repertoire held them at higher abundance. The public reads were reanalyzed by TCRdb: fastp trimming at Q25, MiXCR alignment, in-frame beta chains only. Each entry is one CDR3 protein sequence, shown with its most common DNA and genes. TCRdb assigned the V and J calls; the authors' analysis was not used. A total of under 550,000 distinct CDR3 sequences appear in this sample, 20% to 25% of them only once. Approximately 15% of the sample is held by the ten biggest clonotypes.

This chain is built from TRBV20-1 and TRBJ2-4; no D gene can be assigned with confidence. The input for sequencing was PBMCs, taken about 20 days after the first yellow fever vaccination. The receptor was isolated from a man between 18 and 35 years old who received the YFV17D yellow fever vaccine. For the CDR3, the sequence is CSARDIGPHRDIQYF. The DNA is TGCAGTGCTAGAGATATCGGGCCACATCGAGACATTCAGTACTTC.